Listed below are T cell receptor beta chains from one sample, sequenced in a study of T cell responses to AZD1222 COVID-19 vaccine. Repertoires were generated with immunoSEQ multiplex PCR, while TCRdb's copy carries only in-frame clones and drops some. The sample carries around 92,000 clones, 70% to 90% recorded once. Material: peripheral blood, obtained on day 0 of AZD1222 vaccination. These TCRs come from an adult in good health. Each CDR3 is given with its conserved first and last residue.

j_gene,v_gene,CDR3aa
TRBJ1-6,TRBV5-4,CASSIQGLRNSPLHF
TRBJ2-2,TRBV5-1,CASSSQGGVAGELFF
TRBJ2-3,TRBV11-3,CASSSSGLAGGPDTQYF
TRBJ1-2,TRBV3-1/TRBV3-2,CASRRSGTGGDGYTF
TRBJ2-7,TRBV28,CASSNPRTGSPEQYF
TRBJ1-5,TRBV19,CASRTGRGGNQPQHF
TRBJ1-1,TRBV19,CASIKGSNTEAFF
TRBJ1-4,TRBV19,CASSSVNEKLFF
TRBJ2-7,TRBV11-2,CASSPMGQGFEQYF
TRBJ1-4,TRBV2,CASRGTGNEKLFF
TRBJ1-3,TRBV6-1,CASSDLGVRPGNTIYF
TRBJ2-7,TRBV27,CASSEGYSYEQYF
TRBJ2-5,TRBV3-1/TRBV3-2,CASSHPGLAGGLRETQYF
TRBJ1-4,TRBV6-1,CASSDGTGATNEKLFF
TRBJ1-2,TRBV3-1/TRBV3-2,CASSQDRRGYGYTF
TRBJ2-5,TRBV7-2,CASSLISNYQETQYF
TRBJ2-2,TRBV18,CASSPGPNTGELFF
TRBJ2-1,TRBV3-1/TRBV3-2,CASSQPLGGLSGNEQFF
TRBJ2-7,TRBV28,CASSLAGGPYEQYF
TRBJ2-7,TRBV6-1,CASSEMGAGAPAYEQYF
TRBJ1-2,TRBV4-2,CASSQEQNRVTRGYTF
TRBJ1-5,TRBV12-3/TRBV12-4,CASSTSLEQPQHF
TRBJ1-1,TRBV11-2,CASSLVRSGEAFF
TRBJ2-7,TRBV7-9,CASSVAWVGQYF
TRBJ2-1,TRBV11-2,CASSLPFIGTEQFF
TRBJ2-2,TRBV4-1,CASSQRSDRGHGELFF
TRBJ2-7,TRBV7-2,CASSLVDSSYEQYF
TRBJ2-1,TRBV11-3,CASSLGPGGINEQFF
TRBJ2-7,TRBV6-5,CARGRDRCYEQYF
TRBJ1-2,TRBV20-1,CSAFRDYGYTF
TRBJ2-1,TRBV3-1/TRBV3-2,CASGRLAEYNEQFF
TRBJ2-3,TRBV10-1,CASSAFLDTQYF
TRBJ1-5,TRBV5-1,CASSFDGRGQPQHF
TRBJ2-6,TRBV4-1,CASSQREARGAGANVLTF
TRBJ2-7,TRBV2,CASSAEGGGSYEQYF
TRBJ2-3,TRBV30,CAWSVPLSTDTQYF
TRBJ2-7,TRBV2,CASNRDSYEQYF
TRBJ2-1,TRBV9,CASSPRTSENEQFF
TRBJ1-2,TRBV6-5,CASFRDGGYTF
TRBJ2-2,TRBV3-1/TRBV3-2,CASGVAGGNTGELFF
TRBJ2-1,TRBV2,CAGQPGQVPREQFF
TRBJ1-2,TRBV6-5,CASSPTQSGGYGYTF
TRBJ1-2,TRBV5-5,CASSTQGDYGYTF
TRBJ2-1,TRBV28,CASRVGGTSNNEQFF
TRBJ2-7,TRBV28,CASRPGTGSAYEQYF
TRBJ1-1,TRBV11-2,CASSRRGTGGMNTEAFF
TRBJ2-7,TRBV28,CASRPRTSGRIYEQYF
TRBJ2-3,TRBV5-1,CASSLVPGDGTDTQYF
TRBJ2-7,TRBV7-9,CASSLVAGWTGEQYF